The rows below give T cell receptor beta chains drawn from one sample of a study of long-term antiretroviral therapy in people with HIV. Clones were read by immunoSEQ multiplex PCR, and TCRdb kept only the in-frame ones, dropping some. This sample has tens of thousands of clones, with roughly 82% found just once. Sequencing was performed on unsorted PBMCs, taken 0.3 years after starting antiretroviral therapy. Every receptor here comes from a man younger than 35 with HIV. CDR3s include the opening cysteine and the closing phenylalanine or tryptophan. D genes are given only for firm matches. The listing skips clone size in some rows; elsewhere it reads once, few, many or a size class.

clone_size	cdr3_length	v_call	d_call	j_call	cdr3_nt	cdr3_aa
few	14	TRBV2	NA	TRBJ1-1	TGTGCCAGCAGTGAAAGGCAGGCGGGCACTGAAGCTTTCTTT	CASSERQAGTEAFF
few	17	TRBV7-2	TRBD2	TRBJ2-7	TGTGCCAGCAGCTTGGGTTTTATAGGACTAGCGAGGTACGAGCAGTACTTC	CASSLGFIGLARYEQYF
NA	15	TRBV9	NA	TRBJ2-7	TGTGCCAGCAGCGTTGGGGGGGGCTACTCCTACGAGCAGTACTTC	CASSVGGGYSYEQYF
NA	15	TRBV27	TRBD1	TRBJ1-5	TGTGCCAGCACCAGGGACAGGTTCGGGAATCAGCCCCAGCATTTT	CASTRDRFGNQPQHF
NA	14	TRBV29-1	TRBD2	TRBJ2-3	TGCAGCGTGGACGGACTAGCGGGAGAAGATACGCAGTATTTT	CSVDGLAGEDTQYF
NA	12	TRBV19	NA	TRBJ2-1	TGTGCCAGTAGTCCCGCCCTCAGAGAGCAGTTCTTC	CASSPALREQFF
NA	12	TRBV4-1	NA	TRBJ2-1	TGCGCCAGCAGCCAGCGGGACAATGAGCAGTTCTTC	CASSQRDNEQFF
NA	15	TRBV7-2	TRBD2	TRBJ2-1	TGTGCCAGCAGCCTCGGGACTACCACCGGTGATGAGCAGTTCTTC	CASSLGTTTGDEQFF
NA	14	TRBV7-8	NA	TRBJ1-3	TGTGCCAGCAGCCTGCGGGTTGCCGTAAACACCATATATTTT	CASSLRVAVNTIYF
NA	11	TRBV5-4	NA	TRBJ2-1	TGTGCCAGCAGCTTATGGTATGAGCAGTTCTTC	CASSLWYEQFF
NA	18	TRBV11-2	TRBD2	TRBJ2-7	TGTGCCAGCAGCTTAGCCGGCGCGGCTAGCGGGTTTCTCCACGAGCAGTACTTC	CASSLAGAASGFLHEQYF
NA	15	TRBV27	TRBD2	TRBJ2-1	TGTGCCAGCAGTTTAAGCGGGAGGATCTACAATGAGCAGTTCTTC	CASSLSGRIYNEQFF
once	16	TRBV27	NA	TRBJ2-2	TGTGCCAGCAGTTGGGGGTCCTGGGGGAACACCGGGGAGCTGTTTTTT	CASSWGSWGNTGELFF
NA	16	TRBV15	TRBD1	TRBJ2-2	TGTGCCACCAGCAGAGATAGGACAGGCAACACCGGGGAGCTGTTTTTT	CATSRDRTGNTGELFF
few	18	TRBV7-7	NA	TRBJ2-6	TGTGCTAGCAGCTCCGGGGACACCTTCCTCTCTGGGGCCAACGTCCTGACTTTC	CASSSGDTFLSGANVLTF
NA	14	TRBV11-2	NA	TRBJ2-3	TGTGCCAGCAGCTTAGTTGGAGGGGCCGATACGCAGTATTTT	CASSLVGGADTQYF
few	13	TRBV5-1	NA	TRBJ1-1	TGCGCCAGCGGCCGGCGGATGAACACTGAAGCTTTCTTT	CASGRRMNTEAFF
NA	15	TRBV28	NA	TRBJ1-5	TGTGCCAGCAGTGCCCGAGGGCTTTCCAATCAGCCCCAGCATTTT	CASSARGLSNQPQHF
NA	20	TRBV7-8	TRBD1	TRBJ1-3	TGTGCCAGCACCCAATTACCCCCCGCCCGGGACAGGAGCTCTGGAAACACCATATATTTT	CASTQLPPARDRSSGNTIYF
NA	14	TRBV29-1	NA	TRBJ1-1	TGCAGCGTTGAAGAGCTTAACGTTTACACTGAAGCTTTCTTT	CSVEELNVYTEAFF
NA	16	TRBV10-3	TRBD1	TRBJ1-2	TGTGCCATCAGTGACCGCCCGACAGGGGGCATCTATGGCTACACCTTC	CAISDRPTGGIYGYTF
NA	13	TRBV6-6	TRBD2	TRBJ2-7	TGTGCCAGCAGTACTAGCGGGAAATACGAGCAGTACTTC	CASSTSGKYEQYF
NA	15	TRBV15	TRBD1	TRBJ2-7	TGTGCCACCAGCAGAGATAGTAGGACAGGCGGCGAGCAGTACTTC	CATSRDSRTGGEQYF
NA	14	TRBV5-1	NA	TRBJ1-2	TGCGCCAGCAGTCTGGACGATCCGACCTATGGCTACACCTTC	CASSLDDPTYGYTF
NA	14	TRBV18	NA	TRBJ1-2	TGTGCCAGCTCACCAACCGGACAAGCCCCTGGCTACACCTTC	CASSPTGQAPGYTF
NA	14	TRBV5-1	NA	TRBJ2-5	TGCGCCAGCAGCTTCGGGACTGCCCAAGAGACCCAGTACTTC	CASSFGTAQETQYF
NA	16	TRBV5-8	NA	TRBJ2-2	TGTGCCAGCAGGCCCCGTCAACATTTGGGCACCGGGGAGCTGTTTTTT	CASRPRQHLGTGELFF
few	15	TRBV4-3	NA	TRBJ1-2	TGCGCCAGCAGCCAAGAATTAGGAGGGAACTATGGCTACACCTTC	CASSQELGGNYGYTF
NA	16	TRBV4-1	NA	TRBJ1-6	TGCGCCAGCAGCCAAGATCGATTCAGGGGTAATTCACCCCTCCACTTT	CASSQDRFRGNSPLHF
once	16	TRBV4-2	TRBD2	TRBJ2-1	TGTGCCAGCAGCCAAGGCCGGCTAGCGGGAGCCAATGAGCAGTTCTTC	CASSQGRLAGANEQFF
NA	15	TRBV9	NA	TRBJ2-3	TGTGCCAGCAGCCCAGAGACTAGATCCACAGATACGCAGTATTTT	CASSPETRSTDTQYF
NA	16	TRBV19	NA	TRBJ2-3	TGTGCCAGTACACCCACTCAGCAGCCAACGGCAGATACGCAGTATTTT	CASTPTQQPTADTQYF
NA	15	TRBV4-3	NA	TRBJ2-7	TGCGCCAGCAGCGCCCGGGATCTAGGATTGGGTGAGCAGTACTTC	CASSARDLGLGEQYF
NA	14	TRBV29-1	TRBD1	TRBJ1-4	TGCAGCGGGTACTCAGGGGGCTATAATGAAAAACTGTTTTTT	CSGYSGGYNEKLFF
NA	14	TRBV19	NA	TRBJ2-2	TGTGCCAGTAGTATAGTCTCTTCCACCGGGGAGCTGTTTTTT	CASSIVSSTGELFF
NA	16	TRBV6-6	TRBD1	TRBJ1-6	TGTGCCAGCAGTTACTCGACAGGGGCCAGTCGGTCACCCCTCCACTTT	CASSYSTGASRSPLHF
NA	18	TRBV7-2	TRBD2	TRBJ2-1	TGTGCCAGCAGCTTAGAGGGGACTAGCGGGAGGTTTTACAATGAGCAGTTCTTC	CASSLEGTSGRFYNEQFF
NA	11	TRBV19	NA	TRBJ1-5	TGTGCCAGTGGGTTGGATCAGCCCCAGCATTTT	CASGLDQPQHF
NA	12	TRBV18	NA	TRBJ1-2	TGTGCCAGCTCACCACCGACTGGAGGCTACACCTTC	CASSPPTGGYTF
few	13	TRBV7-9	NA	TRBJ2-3	TGTGCCAGCAGCTTAGTAGGAGTAGATACGCAGTATTTT	CASSLVGVDTQYF
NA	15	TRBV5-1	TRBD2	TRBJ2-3	TGCGCCAGCAGCTCTTGGACTAGCGGCACAGATACGCAGTATTTT	CASSSWTSGTDTQYF
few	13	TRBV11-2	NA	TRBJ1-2	TGTGCCAGCAGCCCTGACAGAAACTATGGCTACACCTTC	CASSPDRNYGYTF